The 9 T cell receptor beta chains in this list originate from one sample, sequenced in a study of tumor-infiltrating lymphocytes in localized non-small cell lung cancer. Profiled with immunoSEQ multiplex PCR; TCRdb holds only in-frame clones, not every one. Of about 15,000 clones listed, more than 80% are singletons. Sequenced sample: lung tumor tissue. All receptors come from a human donor with non-small cell lung cancer.

This chain uses TRBV18 with TRBJ1-5; 9 nucleotides match TRBD1. The CDR3 covers 14 residues. CDR1 is KGHSH, CDR2 LQKENI, per germline. V trimming: 3 bases; J trimming: 10 bases; junction bases outside the gene matches: 7. As DNA, the CDR3 is TGTGCCAGCTCACCCACAGGGGGCGTCCCCCCCCAGCATTTT. It specifies CASSPTGGVPPQHF.

This chain uses TRBV7-9 with TRBJ2-7; D could derive from TRBD1 or TRBD2 (5 bases each). The V and J ends lost 5 bases and 3 bases respectively, with 20 bases between them. Germline CDR1 SEHNR, CDR2 FQNEAQ (reference sequence). The CDR3 contains 16 residues. The CDR3 sequence: CASSLENVGANYEQYF. DNA of the CDR3: TGTGCCAGCAGCCTGGAAAATGTCGGGGCTAACTACGAGCAGTACTTC.

The rearrangement joins TRBV5-1 to TRBJ1-1; D not resolved. V was cut by 4 bases and J by 0 bases, with 7 bases left in between. Germline-derived CDR1 and CDR2 are SGHRS and YFSETQ. The CDR3 runs to 13 residues. As DNA, the CDR3 is TGCGCCAGCAGCGTTAATGTGAACACTGAAGCTTTCTTT. The encoded protein is CASSVNVNTEAFF.

The rearrangement joins TRBV7-8 to TRBJ2-7; D gene uncertain. CDR1 SGHVS and CDR2 FQNEAQ come from the germline V gene. Trimming took 11 bases from V and 6 from J, leaving 23 bases between them. The CDR3 spans 14 residues. In nucleotides, the CDR3 is TGTGCCTCCCAGTTGGATGTTGGTCGTAGCGAGCAGTACTTC. It is translated as CASQLDVGRSEQYF.

The chain links TRBV5-1 to TRBJ2-5; 12 bases line up with TRBD1. The J call may be faulty, since TRBJ2-7 better matches the DNA end. Germline V CDR1 and CDR2: SGHRS, YFSETQ. This CDR3 comprises 15 residues. The CDR3 protein is CASSSLGQGAHEQYF. The CDR3 DNA is TGCGCCAGCAGCAGCCTGGGACAGGGGGCCCACGAGCAGTACTTC.

CDR3: CASSYGGTGGFEQYF. CDR3 nucleotide sequence: TGTGCCAGCAGTTACGGGGGGACAGGGGGTTTTGAGCAGTACTTC. V gene TRBV6-5 combines with J gene TRBJ2-7; TRBD1 matches at 11 bases. Per germline, CDR1 MNHEY and CDR2 SVGAGI. Trimming cost V 2 bases and J 7 bases; bases outside gene matches: 7. This CDR3 is 15 amino acids long.

The V gene is TRBV5-5, the J gene TRBJ2-7; 7 nucleotides line up with TRBD2. This CDR3 has 17 residues. Per the germline V gene, CDR1 is SGHKS and CDR2 is YYEKEE (reference sequence). After removal of 4 bases from V and 3 bases from J, the junction contained 16 bases not matched to a gene. This CDR3 is CASSRGEASGNLYEQYF. In DNA form, the CDR3 reads TGTGCCAGCAGCCGGGGCGAGGCGAGCGGGAATCTCTACGAGCAGTACTTC.

The J gene is TRBJ1-5, the V gene TRBV7-2; weak D call: TRBD1 (6 bases). This CDR3 has 17 residues. From germline, CDR1 is SGHTA and CDR2 FQGNSA. The V end lost 1 base, the J end lost 5 bases, and 18 bases lay between the germline ends. This chain's CDR3 is CASSLVGTGGGYQPQHF. CDR3 coding DNA: TGTGCCAGCAGCTTAGTGGGGACCGGGGGCGGTTATCAGCCCCAGCATTTT.

The chain links TRBV18 to TRBJ1-1; a weak D match, TRBD1 (5 bases). The V end lost 2 bases, the J end lost 6 bases, and 10 bases lay between the germline ends. This CDR3 contains 13 residues. Per the germline V gene, CDR1 is KGHSH and CDR2 is LQKENI. The CDR3, as DNA: TGTGCCAGCTCACCATTGGGGGACGCTGAAGCTTTCTTT. This sequence encodes CASSPLGDAEAFF.